The TCR beta chain under discussion was sequenced for a study of blood T cell repertoires in COVID-19. Study information: Sites in the United States, Italy and Spain provided acute and convalescent COVID-19 samples.

The repertoire was sequenced with immunoSEQ multiplex PCR; TCRdb's copy has only in-frame clones and lacks some. Of 150,000 to 200,000 clones in the sample, 65% to 90% are singletons; the top ten hold approximately 7%. During active infection, Seattle patients enrolled and were then monitored through disease. This clone occurred a few times. Trimming took 4 bases from V and 1 from J, leaving 14 bases between them. Germline loops: CDR1 SGHRS, CDR2 YFSETQ. This CDR3 is built from 15 residues. Sequenced sample: peripheral blood. V gene TRBV5-1 combines with J gene TRBJ2-5; perhaps TRBD2 as D (5 bases). The sequence was collected from a woman in her thirties or forties with COVID-19, enrolled during active disease. The CDR3 protein is CASSVLPGTQETQYF. In nucleotides, the CDR3 is TGCGCCAGCAGCGTCCTACCGGGAACCCAAGAGACCCAGTACTTC.